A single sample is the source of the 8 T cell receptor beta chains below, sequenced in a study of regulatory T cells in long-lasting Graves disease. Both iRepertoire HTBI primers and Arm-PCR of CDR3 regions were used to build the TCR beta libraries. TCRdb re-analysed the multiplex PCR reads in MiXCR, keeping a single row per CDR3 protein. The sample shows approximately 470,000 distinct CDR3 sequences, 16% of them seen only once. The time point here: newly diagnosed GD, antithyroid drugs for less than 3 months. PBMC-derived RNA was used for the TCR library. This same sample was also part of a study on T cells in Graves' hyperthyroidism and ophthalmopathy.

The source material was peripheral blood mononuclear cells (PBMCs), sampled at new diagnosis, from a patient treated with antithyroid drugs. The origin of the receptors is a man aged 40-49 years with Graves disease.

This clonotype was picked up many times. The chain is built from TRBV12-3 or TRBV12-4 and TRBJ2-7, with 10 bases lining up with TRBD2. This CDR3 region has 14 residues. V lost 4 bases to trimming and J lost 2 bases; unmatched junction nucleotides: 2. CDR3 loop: CASSWTSGAYEQYF. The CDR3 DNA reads TGTGCCAGCAGTTGGACTAGCGGAGCCTACGAGCAGTACTTC.

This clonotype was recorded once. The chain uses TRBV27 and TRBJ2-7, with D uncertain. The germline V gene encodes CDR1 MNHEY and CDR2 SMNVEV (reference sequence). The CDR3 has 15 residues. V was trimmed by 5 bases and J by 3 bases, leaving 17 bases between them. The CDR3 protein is CASSDLTPKGYEQYF. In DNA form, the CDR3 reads TGTGCCAGCAGTGACTTGACCCCAAAGGGCTACGAGCAGTACTTC.

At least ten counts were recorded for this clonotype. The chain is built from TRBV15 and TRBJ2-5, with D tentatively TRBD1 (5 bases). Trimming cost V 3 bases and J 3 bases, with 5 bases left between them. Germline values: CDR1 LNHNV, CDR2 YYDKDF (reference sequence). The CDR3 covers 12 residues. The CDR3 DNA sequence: TGTGCCACCAGCAGGACAGAAGAGACCCAGTACTTC. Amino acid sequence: CATSRTEETQYF.

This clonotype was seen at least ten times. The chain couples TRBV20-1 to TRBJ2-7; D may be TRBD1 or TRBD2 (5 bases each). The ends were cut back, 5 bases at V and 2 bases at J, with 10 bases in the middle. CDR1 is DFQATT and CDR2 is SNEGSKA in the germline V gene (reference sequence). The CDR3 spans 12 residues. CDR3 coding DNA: TGCAGTGCTCGGGGCAGAACCTACGAGCAGTACTTC. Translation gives CSARGRTYEQYF.

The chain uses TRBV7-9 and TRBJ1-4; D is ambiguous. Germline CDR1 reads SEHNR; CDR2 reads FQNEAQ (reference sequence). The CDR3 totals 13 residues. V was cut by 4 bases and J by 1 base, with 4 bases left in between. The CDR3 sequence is CASSYGTNEKLFF. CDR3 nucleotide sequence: TGTGCCAGCAGCTATGGAACTAATGAAAAACTGTTTTTT.

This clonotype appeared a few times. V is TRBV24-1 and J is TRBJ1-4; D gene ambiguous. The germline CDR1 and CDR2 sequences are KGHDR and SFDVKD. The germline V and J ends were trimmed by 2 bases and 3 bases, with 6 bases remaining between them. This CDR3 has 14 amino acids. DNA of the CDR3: TGTGCCACCAGTGATTCCGGGTCTAATGAAAAACTGTTTTTT. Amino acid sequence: CATSDSGSNEKLFF.

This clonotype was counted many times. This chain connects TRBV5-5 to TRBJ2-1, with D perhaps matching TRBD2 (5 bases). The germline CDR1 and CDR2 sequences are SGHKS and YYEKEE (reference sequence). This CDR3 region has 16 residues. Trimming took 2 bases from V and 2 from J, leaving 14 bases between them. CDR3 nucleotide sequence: TGTGCCAGCAGCTTAGAGCGGAGGTTAACCTACAATGAGCAGTTCTTC. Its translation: CASSLERRLTYNEQFF.

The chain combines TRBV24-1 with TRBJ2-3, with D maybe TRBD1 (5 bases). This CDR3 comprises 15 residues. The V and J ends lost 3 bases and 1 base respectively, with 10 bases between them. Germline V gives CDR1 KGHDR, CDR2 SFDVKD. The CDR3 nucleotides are TGTGCCACCAGTGATAAGGGGATGGGCACAGATACGCAGTATTTT. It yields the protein CATSDKGMGTDTQYF.